This T cell receptor (beta chain) originates from a study of immune evolution from preneoplasia to lung adenocarcinoma. H&E slides confirmed each diagnosis, reviewed by two pathologists independently. Germline values: CDR1 LNHNV, CDR2 YYDKDF (reference sequence). This CDR3 is 15 amino acids long. V was shortened by 0 bases and J by 6 bases, with 11 bases between the two germline ends. The protocol was immunoSEQ multiplex PCR, while the TCRdb copy is restricted to in-frame clones and leaves out a portion. The table lists 14,000 to 15,000 clones, 81% of them singletons. This chain connects TRBV15 to TRBJ2-2; possibly TRBD1 or TRBD2 for D (5 bases each). Sequences were obtained from FFPE minimally invasive lung adenocarcinoma tissue. This clonotype was obtained from a person aged 60 to 85 with lung adenocarcinoma. The CDR3 nucleotides are TGTGCCACCAGCAGAGATGAGAGAGGGGCCGGGGAGCTGTTTTTT. Residues: CATSRDERGAGELFF.